These 26 T cell receptor beta chains were all obtained from the same sample, sequenced in a study of identical twins. TCRdb used MiXCR to reprocess the 5' RACE reads, holding one entry per CDR3 protein. The table includes under 300,000 distinct CDR3 sequences, approximately 8.3% detected once. These records were also assigned to another study, of yellow fever vaccine responses in identical twins.

Sequenced material: CD8+ T cells sorted from blood. These TCRs come from a woman younger than 30 in good health.

The chain uses TRBV4-2 and TRBJ2-1, with 10 bases that match TRBD1. The CDR3 totals 17 residues. The V segment lost 2 bases and the J segment 6 bases; nucleotides outside the gene matches: 10. Germline V CDR1 and CDR2: LGHNA, YNFKEQ. The DNA of the CDR3 is TGTGCCAGCAGCCAACGGACCGGGGACAGGGGTTTCAATGAGCAGTTCTTC. It encodes CASSQRTGDRGFNEQFF.

This chain uses TRBV6-5 with TRBJ2-7; unclear D gene. CDR3 length equals 16 residues. Trimming removed 0 bases at V and 5 bases at J, with 17 bases between. CDR1 is MNHEY and CDR2 is SVGAGI in the germline V gene. The CDR3 DNA reads as TGTGCCAGCAGTTACTCGGCCAGCGTCAGAGGCCACGAGCAGTACTTC. Translated, it gives CASSYSASVRGHEQYF.

This clonotype was counted between two and nine times. This chain joins TRBV2 and TRBJ2-3; the D is unclear. Trimming stripped 0 bases from V and 5 bases from J, with 3 bases between. The CDR3 sequence is 12 residues long. CDR1 SNHLY and CDR2 FYNNEI come from the germline V gene. The chain's CDR3 is CASSEARDTQYF. In DNA, the CDR3 is TGTGCCAGCAGTGAAGCGAGAGATACGCAGTATTTT.

J is TRBJ2-7 and V is TRBV5-8; D unclear. V dropped 4 bases and J dropped 3 bases, with 17 bases sitting between them. Germline CDR1 SGHTS, CDR2 YDEGEE. The CDR3 sequence is 15 residues long. CDR3 amino acids: CASSPRTSPFYEQYF. CDR3 sequence (DNA): TGTGCCAGCAGCCCCCGGACCTCGCCCTTCTACGAGCAGTACTTC.

This clonotype was counted a few times. This chain joins TRBV10-3 and TRBJ2-1; TRBD2 agrees at 9 bases. The CDR3 is made up of 16 amino acids. Germline V gene sequence: CDR1 ENHRY, CDR2 SYGVKD. V lost 0 bases, J lost 4 bases, and 4 bases stayed unmatched. CDR3 nucleotides: TGTGCCATCAGTGAGTCTGCTAGCGGGGAGTACAATGAGCAGTTCTTC. Translation gives CAISESASGEYNEQFF.

There are a few counts of this clonotype. The chain recombines TRBV27 with TRBJ2-7, with TRBD2 matching over 14 bases. Germline V gene lookup returns CDR1 MNHEY and CDR2 SMNVEV (reference sequence). The CDR3 runs to 15 residues. J gave up 4 bases and V 4 bases, and 3 bases lay outside the gene matches. CDR3 coding DNA: TGTGCCAGCAGTTGGGGACTAGCGGGAGTATACGAGCAGTACTTC. Its protein product is CASSWGLAGVYEQYF.

This CDR3 reads CACRGGRLQRDLSYEQYF. CDR3 nucleotides: TGTGCCTGCCGAGGGGGGCGACTTCAACGGGACCTCTCCTACGAGCAGTACTTC. The chain is built from TRBV6-1 and TRBJ2-7; D possibly uses TRBD1 or TRBD2 (6 bases each). The CDR3 loop spans 18 amino acids. In germline, CDR1 is MNHNS, CDR2 SASEGT. V shed 11 bases and J shed 0 bases, with 29 bases lying between them.

The table lists this clonotype with a few counts. V usage is TRBV12-3 or TRBV12-4 and J usage is TRBJ2-7; 8 bases are a match to TRBD1. The trim removed 5 bases at V and 5 bases at J, leaving 8 bases unmatched. The CDR3 spans 14 residues. The CDR3 sequence is CASSLGQGGHEQYF. The CDR3 nucleotides read TGTGCCAGCAGTCTAGGACAGGGCGGCCACGAGCAGTACTTC.

This clonotype was detected only a few times. The chain couples TRBV4-3 to TRBJ2-3; D ambiguous. CDR1 and CDR2 from the germline V gene are LGHNA and YSLEER. V lost 0 bases, J lost 2 bases, and 18 bases lay in between. CDR3 length equals 18 residues. The DNA of the CDR3 is TGCGCCAGCAGCCAAGAACTCTCGGGCGGCACTTCCACAGATACGCAGTATTTT. Translation: CASSQELSGGTSTDTQYF.

Many counts were recorded for this clonotype. The chain combines TRBV2 with TRBJ2-3, with TRBD2 identical over 11 bases. Germline V gene sequence: CDR1 SNHLY, CDR2 FYNNEI. This CDR3 comprises 16 residues. With 9 bases clipped from V and 6 bases from J, the junction kept 14 bases outside the gene matches. For the CDR3, the DNA is TGTGCCAGTATACCGGGACTAGCGGACCCCGTGGATACGCAGTATTTT. It specifies CASIPGLADPVDTQYF.

The chain couples TRBV7-6 to TRBJ2-7; D may match TRBD1 or TRBD2 (5 bases each). CDR3 size: 15 residues. The germline V gene encodes CDR1 SGHVS and CDR2 FNYEAQ. Trimming shortened V by 5 bases and J by 2 bases, and 16 bases separated the two germline ends. The CDR3 nucleotides are TGTGCCAGCAGCCCCGGGGAGCCAGGGCCCTACGAGCAGTACTTC. This encodes CASSPGEPGPYEQYF. Using reference TRBV7-6 and TRBJ2-7 for the parts outside the CDR3, the full variable domain is GAGVSQSPRYKVTKRGQDVALRCDPISGHVSLYWYRQALGQGPEFLTYFNYEAQQDKSGLPNDRFSAERPEGSISTLTIQRTEQRDSAMYRCASSPGEPGPYEQYFGPGTRLTVT.

This rearrangement joins TRBV11-2 to TRBJ2-1; perhaps D is TRBD1 or TRBD2 (5 bases each). Germline CDR1 SGHAT, CDR2 FQNNGV. Trimming took off 2 bases at V and 7 bases at J, with 24 bases between the two ends. CDR3 length: 18 amino acids. The DNA for the CDR3 is TGTGCCAGCAGCTTATTTCCCCTTTTGGGGGATAAATCGAATGAGCAGTTCTTC. The encoded protein is CASSLFPLLGDKSNEQFF.

A few counts support this clonotype. The V and J genes are TRBV27 and TRBJ2-3; TRBD1 agrees at 7 bases. V gave up 5 bases and J gave up 2 bases; unmatched junction bases: 7. The CDR3 loop spans 15 amino acids. The V gene's germline CDR1 is MNHEY and CDR2 SMNVEV (reference sequence). The CDR3 coding sequence is TGTGCCAGCAGTCCAGACAGGGACAACACAGATACGCAGTATTTT. Translation: CASSPDRDNTDTQYF.

This clonotype was counted a few times. V usage is TRBV12-5 and J usage is TRBJ2-1, with TRBD1 as a possible D gene (6 bases). This CDR3 contains 14 residues. V lost 5 bases and J lost 8, with 16 bases in between. Per the germline V gene, CDR1 is LGHNT and CDR2 is FRNRAP. The CDR3 sequence: CASGAGPQGDEQFF. CDR3 DNA: TGTGCTAGTGGTGCCGGCCCACAGGGCGATGAGCAGTTCTTC.

This chain joins TRBV28 and TRBJ2-1, with TRBD2 matching 7 bases. In germline, CDR1 is MDHEN, CDR2 SYDVKM. The CDR3 loop spans 14 amino acids. J gave up 7 bases and V 6 bases, and 9 bases lay outside the gene matches. CDR3 bases: TGTGCCAGCAGGGGATCGACTAGCTGGAATGAGCAGTTCTTC. Its protein product is CASRGSTSWNEQFF.

This rearrangement joins TRBV3-1 to TRBJ2-7; no definite D call. The CDR3 runs to 14 residues. Trimming removed 0 bases from V and 3 bases from J, with 9 bases in between. CDR1 and CDR2 from the germline V gene are LGHDT and YNNKEL (reference sequence). CDR3 loop: CASSQEMADYEQYF. CDR3 DNA: TGTGCCAGCAGCCAAGAAATGGCGGACTACGAGCAGTACTTC.

This clonotype was seen many times. The chain couples TRBV27 to TRBJ1-1; 7 bases are a match to TRBD1. The CDR3 sequence is 15 residues long. The germline CDR1 and CDR2 sequences are MNHEY and SMNVEV (reference sequence). Unmatched junction bases numbered 7, after V lost 5 bases and J lost 1 base. CDR3 sequence: CASSLGTAPNTEAFF. The CDR3 coding sequence is TGTGCCAGCAGTCTAGGGACAGCCCCGAACACTGAAGCTTTCTTT.

CDR3 loop: CASGRSGETQYF. CDR3 DNA sequence: TGTGCCAGCGGGAGGTCCGGGGAGACCCAGTACTTC. V usage is TRBV11-2 and J usage is TRBJ2-5; a possible D gene is TRBD2 (6 bases). The V and J ends lost 8 bases and 5 bases respectively, with 12 bases between them. CDR1 and CDR2 from the germline V gene are SGHAT and FQNNGV. This CDR3 has 12 residues.

This clonotype was recorded many times. The J gene is TRBJ2-2, the V gene TRBV29-1; D might be TRBD1 (6 bases). The CDR3 extends over 12 amino acids. Germline values: CDR1 SQVTM, CDR2 ANQGSEA. Trimming cost V 6 bases and J 5 bases, with 10 bases left between them. CDR3 coding DNA: TGCAGCGTCCTACAGGGTACCGGGGAGCTGTTTTTT. It codes for CSVLQGTGELFF.

This clonotype was detected many times. This chain connects TRBV12-3 or TRBV12-4 to TRBJ2-7; possible D gene TRBD2, 6 bases. The CDR3 length is 15 residues. Trimming took off 5 bases at V and 0 bases at J, with 14 bases between the two ends. This CDR3 is CASSPRAGSSYEQYF. The CDR3 DNA reads as TGTGCCAGCAGTCCCCGGGCGGGGAGCTCCTACGAGCAGTACTTC.

CDR3 region: CATSDLSDPGPGELFF. DNA of the CDR3: TGTGCCACCAGTGATTTGAGCGACCCGGGCCCTGGGGAGCTGTTTTTT. V usage is TRBV24-1 and J usage is TRBJ2-2; no definite D call. Germline CDR1 reads KGHDR; CDR2 reads SFDVKD. The CDR3 spans 16 residues. V was pared by 0 bases and J by 8 bases, with 15 bases between.

This chain uses TRBV4-1 with TRBJ2-2; 7 bases fit TRBD2. The V and J ends lost 5 bases and 6 bases, in that order; junction bases with no gene match: 6. Per the germline V gene, CDR1 is MGHRA and CDR2 is YSYEKL. The CDR3 totals 14 residues. The CDR3 spells CASSVGGSAGELFF. The CDR3 DNA reads as TGCGCCAGCAGCGTGGGAGGGAGTGCCGGGGAGCTGTTTTTT.

This clonotype was counted only a few times. The V gene is TRBV5-6, the J gene TRBJ1-5; 8 nucleotides line up with TRBD1. Looked up from germline, CDR1 is SGHDT and CDR2 is YYEEEE. The CDR3 sequence is 15 residues long. V was pared by 2 bases and J by 5 bases, with 6 bases of the junction left unmatched. The CDR3 protein is CASSFAGGRDQPQHF. CDR3 in DNA: TGTGCCAGCAGCTTCGCAGGGGGCAGGGATCAGCCCCAGCATTTT.

This clonotype was seen a handful of times. The rearrangement joins TRBV6-5 to TRBJ1-2; D call uncertain. Germline V gene sequence: CDR1 MNHEY, CDR2 SVGAGI. V gave up 2 bases and J gave up 6 bases, with 7 bases separating them. This CDR3 region has 12 residues. CDR3 nucleotides: TGTGCCAGCAGTTACGAGGGAGATGGCTACACCTTC. Translated: CASSYEGDGYTF.

The genes are TRBV24-1 and TRBJ2-5, with 8 bases matching TRBD2. V lost 0 bases and J lost 1; bases outside the gene matches: 12. From germline, CDR1 is KGHDR and CDR2 SFDVKD. CDR3 length: 19 amino acids. The CDR3 spells CATSDLRNTGLGGQETQYF. The CDR3 DNA follows: TGTGCCACCAGTGATTTGAGGAACACGGGACTAGGGGGCCAAGAGACCCAGTACTTC.

This clonotype was found a few times. The chain combines TRBV27 with TRBJ2-7, with 7 bases identical to TRBD2. Germline values: CDR1 MNHEY, CDR2 SMNVEV (reference sequence). With V trimmed by 6 bases and J by 3 bases, 11 bases remained unmatched. The CDR3 is made up of 15 amino acids. CDR3 residues: CASSLSGTNYYEQYF. CDR3 coding DNA: TGTGCCAGCAGCCTCAGCGGGACTAACTACTACGAGCAGTACTTC.